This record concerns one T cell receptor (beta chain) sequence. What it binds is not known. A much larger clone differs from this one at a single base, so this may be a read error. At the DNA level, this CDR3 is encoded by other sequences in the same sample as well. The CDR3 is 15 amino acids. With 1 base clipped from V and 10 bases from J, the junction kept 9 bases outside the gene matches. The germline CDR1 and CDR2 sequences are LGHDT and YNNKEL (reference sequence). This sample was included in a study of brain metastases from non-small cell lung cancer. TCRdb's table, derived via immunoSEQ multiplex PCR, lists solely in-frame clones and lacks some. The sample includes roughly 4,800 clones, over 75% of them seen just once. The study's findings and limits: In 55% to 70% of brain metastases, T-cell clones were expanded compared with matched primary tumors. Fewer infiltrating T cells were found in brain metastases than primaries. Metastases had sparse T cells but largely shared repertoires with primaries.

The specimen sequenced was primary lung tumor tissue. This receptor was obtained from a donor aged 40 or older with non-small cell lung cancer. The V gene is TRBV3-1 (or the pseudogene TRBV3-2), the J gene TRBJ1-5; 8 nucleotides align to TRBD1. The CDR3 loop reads CASSQGQGKRQPQHF. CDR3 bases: TGTGCCAGCAGCCAAGGACAGGGGAAAAGGCAACCCCAGCATTTT.